This TCR beta chain was sequenced for a study of T cells after yellow fever vaccination. As for the study in general: The authors prepared low-cell-number fractions using SMART-Seq v4 Ultra Low Input. Findings and limits, study-wide: A large majority of primary-vaccination clones showed up again after the booster (about 97% CD4, roughly 91% CD8).

Only a few counts were recorded for this clonotype. Its antigen is not identified. Germline V gene lookup returns CDR1 SNHLY and CDR2 FYNNEI. This CDR3 contains 13 residues. With 9 bases removed from V and 1 base from J, the gap between germline ends came to 7 bases. The 5'RACE template-switching step produced TCR cDNA and added a universal primer site and UMIs. A single record per CDR3 protein comes from TCRdb applying MiXCR to the 5' RACE reads. Found here are a few hundred thousand distinct CDR3 sequences, less than 20% of them singletons; the top ten hold approximately 15%. The sequencing used PBMCs, collected 5 days after the first yellow fever vaccination. This TCR came from a man younger than 35 who received the YFV17D yellow fever vaccine. The V gene is TRBV2, the J gene TRBJ2-6, with D tentatively TRBD2 (5 bases). CDR3 sequence reads: CARRGSGANVLTF. The CDR3 bases are TGTGCCAGACGGGGTTCTGGGGCCAACGTCCTGACTTTC.